This entry describes one T cell receptor beta chain. No cognate antigen has been identified for it. Nothing much larger sits one base from this clone, and base qualities are not available. These data belong to a study of blood T cells in healthy people across ages (dated by TCRdb to the mid-2010s). Regarding the complete study: In model experiments, roughly one uniquely barcoded TCR beta cDNA molecule per two T cells was captured by template switching. Age-related changes in TCR beta repertoire diversity were measured in the study by deep sequencing normalized with unique cDNA molecular identifiers. The donors were split into four age groups: young (average about 15 years), middle-aged (over 35), aged (over 55) and long-lived (about 74). Donors of different ages were randomly distributed across sequencing lanes to avoid experimental bias. For two donors (one aged 18 to 29 and one aged 80 or older), the study analyzed two additional independent replicas of 1 million unique cDNA reads from the same blood draw. The paper's findings and limits, for the study overall: Conclusive comparison of naive and antigen-experienced compartments was prevented by the profiling of bulk unsorted PBMCs. There was a strong correlation between observed TCR beta diversity and the percentage of naive T cells measured by flow cytometry. Because donor CMV infection status was unknown, age-related changes in expanded clonotypes were potentially confounded. The long-lived group showed more naive CD4+ T cells, fewer expanded clones and increased TCR diversity than the aged group, suggesting age selection. As age increased, observed TCR beta diversity per million T cells dropped in a roughly linear way, and a significant reduction was already evident by age about 40. Total diversity estimates from one million sequenced T cells were considered lower bounds and underestimates.

Libraries were constructed by 5' RACE. The sequencer was an Illumina HiSeq 2500. The second PCR ran for about 6 to 11 cycles and used a J-beta primer mix along with a sample-barcoded 5' primer. Each TCR beta cDNA molecule received a unique molecular identifier from a template-switch 5' adaptor carrying 12 random nucleotides. At least 2.5 million CDR3-containing paired-end reads were obtained from each sample. First-strand cDNA was synthesized from all RNA with the Mint cDNA synthesis kit, primed by a TRBC-specific oligonucleotide. After uracil-DNA glycosylase treatment, a first 18-cycle PCR used universal primers M1SS and BC2_uni_R on all cDNA. The paper's data handling went like this. For normalization, 1 million high-quality reads, each with a distinct molecular identifier, were randomly selected from each sample. Instead of being binned into consensus sequences, reads that shared molecular identifiers were thrown out. CDR3 identification, clonotype clustering and error correction used MiTCR with a Q25 quality threshold and the strictest error-elimination algorithm. A nonparametric unseen species model using Euler transformation provided a lower-bound estimate of total TCR beta diversity. TCRdb trimmed public reads at Q25 via fastp, called clones via MiXCR and kept in-frame beta chains. Each record represents a unique CDR3 protein, reported with the most common genes and DNA among its rows. These V and J calls originate from TCRdb's pipeline instead of the authors' own analysis. The sample table lists 780,000 or so distinct CDR3 sequences, approximately 60% of them with a count of one. The ten largest clones represent around 24% of the sample.

The CDR3, cysteine through phenylalanine, is 17 amino acids long. Kept here is only the CDR3 DNA, which spans 51 bases and is read in frame from base 1. Based on the germline V gene, the CDR1 and CDR2 sequences are MDHEN and SYDVKM. Unmatched junction bases come to 16, with V trimmed by 7 bases and J by 5 bases. Donors were 39 systemically healthy Caucasian individuals from Russia aged roughly 6 to 90 years. Approximately 9.7 milliliters of peripheral blood were drawn from each donor into EDTA-treated Vacutainer tubes. Ficoll-Paque density-gradient centrifugation was used to isolate PBMCs, with at least 6 million per sample. Total RNA was extracted from PBMCs with Trizol reagent, with at least 5.5 micrograms obtained per sample. Naive CD45RAhigh/CD27high T cell percentages were measured by flow cytometry on a PBMC aliquot from every donor.

Material: blood. The clonotype comes from a man in his forties or fifties in good health. In this chain, TRBV28 is recombined with TRBJ2-1; TRBD1 lines up with 8 middle nucleotides. CDR3 region: CASTRTGTALLNNEQFF. The nucleotide sequence is given as TGTGCCAGCACCCGGACAGGGACTGCCCTATTGAACAATGAGCAGTTCTTC.